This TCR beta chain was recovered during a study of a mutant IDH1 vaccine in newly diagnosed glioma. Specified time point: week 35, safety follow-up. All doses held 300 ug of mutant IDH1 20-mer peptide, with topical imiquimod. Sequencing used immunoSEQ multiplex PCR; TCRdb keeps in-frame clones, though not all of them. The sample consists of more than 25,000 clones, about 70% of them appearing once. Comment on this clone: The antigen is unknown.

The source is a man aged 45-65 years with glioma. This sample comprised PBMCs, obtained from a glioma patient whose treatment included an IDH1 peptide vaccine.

Written as DNA, the CDR3 is TGTGCCACCCCAATAGAAGCAGGGGTATCCGGTGGCTACACCTTC. The encoded protein is CATPIEAGVSGGYTF. The V and J genes are TRBV28 and TRBJ1-2; a possible D gene is TRBD1 (6 bases). CDR3 length: 15 residues. The germline V and J ends were trimmed by 10 bases and 7 bases, with 25 bases remaining between them. The germline CDR1 and CDR2 sequences are MDHEN and SYDVKM.